The subject of this entry is one T cell receptor (beta chain). V lost 4 bases and J lost 2, with 15 bases in between. Germline-derived CDR1 and CDR2 are KGHDR and SFDVKD. CDR3 length: 16 residues. These data originate in a study of blood T cell repertoires in COVID-19. The repertoire was sequenced with immunoSEQ multiplex PCR; TCRdb's copy has only in-frame clones and lacks some. The table has around 35,000 clones, approximately 81% seen once. Sequencing used peripheral blood. The clonotype originates from a man aged 65 to 79 with COVID-19, enrolled during active disease. This rearrangement joins TRBV24-1 to TRBJ2-3; a weak D match, TRBD1 (6 bases). The CDR3 region has the DNA TGTGCCACCAGTGAACCGGACAGAAAACACACAGATACGCAGTATTTT. Translated: CATSEPDRKHTDTQYF.